The 32 T cell receptor beta chains reported below all come from one sample, sequenced in a study of cytomegalovirus exposure and HLA in healthy donors. The PCR made use of 60 Vbeta and 13 Jbeta primers. The method was immunoSEQ multiplex PCR; TCRdb's version includes in-frame clones alone and lacks a portion of them. Here the sample spans some 110,000 clones, roughly 75% being singletons. Sequencing was done on a sample of PBMCs. Every receptor here comes from a man aged 35 to 55 in good health and CMV-seronegative.

This rearrangement joins TRBV28 to TRBJ1-5; D remains ambiguous. In germline, CDR1 is MDHEN, CDR2 SYDVKM. The length of the CDR3 is 19 residues. V was shortened by 5 bases and J by 0 bases, with 23 bases between the two germline ends. CDR3 loop: CASSPPGGAYNYSNQPQHF. The CDR3 DNA reads as TGTGCCAGCAGTCCTCCCGGTGGAGCGTACAACTATAGCAATCAGCCCCAGCATTTT.

The genes are TRBV5-1 and TRBJ2-7, with D possibly matching TRBD1 (6 bases). CDR1 SGHRS and CDR2 YFSETQ come from the germline V gene. The CDR3 runs 14 residues. Deletions cut 5 bases from V and 5 bases from J, with 17 bases between. In DNA, the CDR3 is TGCGCCAGCAGGCAGGGGTTCGGGTCGGACGAGCAGTACTTC. Translated, it gives CASRQGFGSDEQYF. Filled out from reference TRBV5-1 and TRBJ2-7, the complete variable domain reads KAGVTQTPRYLIKTRGQQVTLSCSPISGHRSVSWYQQTPGQGLQFLFEYFSETQRNKGNFPGRFSGRQFSNSRSEMNVSTLELGDSALYLCASRQGFGSDEQYFGPGTRLTVT.

The chain employs TRBV21-1 and TRBJ2-5; whether TRBD2, the table's D call, matches the DNA was not checked. The J call may be faulty, since TRBJ2-7 better matches the DNA end. TRBV21-1 is designated a pseudogene. The CDR3 has 17 residues. The DNA of the CDR3 is TGTGCCAGCAGCAAAGTCAGCCCTAGCGGGGTCCCCTACGAGCAGTACTTC. Its protein product is CASSKVSPSGVPYEQYF.

This clone has only a few counts. The chain combines TRBV6-1 with TRBJ2-1, with 7 bases that match TRBD1. The CDR3 length is 15 residues. Germline loops: CDR1 MNHNS, CDR2 SASEGT. J was trimmed by 0 bases and V by 7 bases; bases with no gene match: 6. The CDR3 loop is CASIRAGGSYNEQFF. CDR3 DNA sequence: TGTGCCAGCATACGTGCAGGGGGCTCCTACAATGAGCAGTTCTTC.

The V and J genes are TRBV6-5 and TRBJ1-6, with D possibly matching TRBD1 (6 bases). V was pared by 6 bases and J by 4 bases, with 13 bases between. Germline V CDR1 and CDR2: MNHEY, SVGAGI. This CDR3 spans 15 amino acids. Here the CDR3 reads CASRRGKVYNSPLHF. Written as DNA, the CDR3 is TGTGCCAGCAGGAGGGGGAAAGTGTATAATTCACCCCTCCACTTT.

CDR3 protein: CASSKEAGLAGKGTDTQYF. The CDR3 nucleotides are TGTGCCAGCAGCAAAGAAGCGGGACTAGCGGGGAAAGGCACAGATACGCAGTATTTT. The chain combines TRBV21-1 with TRBJ2-3; TRBD2 is taken as the D call from the table, unchecked against the DNA. TRBV21-1 is recorded as a pseudogene. CDR3 length: 19 residues.

The rearrangement joins TRBV18 to TRBJ2-5, with TRBD2 matching 11 bases. V shed 0 bases, J shed 6 bases, and the junction held 6 bases outside the gene matches. CDR1 is KGHSH and CDR2 is LQKENI in the germline V gene. This CDR3 is built from 16 residues. The CDR3 reads CASSPPSSGGAKTQYF. The CDR3 bases are TGTGCCAGCTCACCACCGAGTAGCGGGGGGGCGAAGACCCAGTACTTC.

This clone was seen only a few times. V and J are TRBV18 and TRBJ2-3, with D unresolved. Germline values: CDR1 KGHSH, CDR2 LQKENI. The CDR3 covers 11 residues. The ends were cut back, 9 bases at V and 10 bases at J, with 14 bases in the middle. The CDR3 region is CASQNSWAQYF. CDR3 coding DNA: TGTGCCAGTCAAAACAGCTGGGCGCAGTATTTT.

This chain's CDR3 is CASKRVGDTEAFF. CDR3 bases: TGTGCCAGCAAAAGGGTCGGGGACACTGAAGCTTTCTTT. This sequence joins TRBV2 and TRBJ1-1; D unclear. The CDR3 spans 13 residues. The germline CDR1 and CDR2 sequences are SNHLY and FYNNEI. The ends were cut back, 7 bases at V and 3 bases at J, with 12 bases in the middle.

The V call is TRBV12-2, the J call TRBJ1-2. TRBV12-2 is classified as a pseudogene. This CDR3 is 19 amino acids long. The CDR3 is CASRLVRPRETARNYGYTF. Here the CDR3 DNA reads TGTGCAAGTCGCTTAGTTCGGCCCCGGGAGACCGCCCGCAACTATGGCTACACCTTC.

The chain uses TRBV21-1 and TRBJ2-7; the table gives TRBD1 as D, unverified against the DNA. TRBV21-1 is a listed pseudogene. This CDR3 has 15 residues. CDR3 DNA: TGTGCCAGCAGCAAATCCAGGAACAGGCAGTACGAGCAGTACTTC. Residues: CASSKSRNRQYEQYF.

The chain uses TRBV5-4 and TRBJ1-6; TRBD1 is a possible D gene (6 bases). The V end was cut by 0 bases, the J end by 7 bases, with 8 bases between. The V gene's germline CDR1 is SGHNT and CDR2 YYREEE (reference sequence). The CDR3 is 14 amino acids. The CDR3, as DNA: TGTGCCAGCAGCTTGGACAGGGCGAATTCACCCCTCCACTTT. It specifies CASSLDRANSPLHF.

Only a few counts were recorded for this clone. This chain joins TRBV7-8 and TRBJ2-1; 7 bases line up with TRBD2. The CDR3 extends over 14 amino acids. Germline CDR1 SGHVS, CDR2 FQNEAQ. Germline trimming cut 0 bases from V and 7 bases from J; bases unmatched to any gene: 3. The CDR3 sequence: CASSLARGGNEQFF. In nucleotides, the CDR3 is TGTGCCAGCAGCTTAGCGCGGGGAGGGAATGAGCAGTTCTTC.

The V call is TRBV28, the J call TRBJ2-5, with 9 bases lining up with TRBD2. Germline loops: CDR1 MDHEN, CDR2 SYDVKM. J was trimmed by 2 bases and V by 5 bases; bases with no gene match: 21. The CDR3 runs to 20 residues. This CDR3 reads CASSLPGHSRLAEQQETQYF. The CDR3 nucleotides read TGTGCCAGCAGTCTCCCGGGACACTCGAGACTAGCGGAACAACAAGAGACCCAGTACTTC.

The rearrangement links TRBV27 to TRBJ2-3; D ambiguous. Trimming left V 0 bases short and J 6 bases short, with 7 bases between. Germline-derived CDR1 and CDR2 are MNHEY and SMNVEV (reference sequence). CDR3 length: 13 amino acids. The CDR3 here is CASSLSAVDTQYF. In DNA, the CDR3 is TGTGCCAGCAGTTTATCGGCGGTGGATACGCAGTATTTT.

V usage is TRBV27 and J usage is TRBJ1-2; D is unclear. The V gene lost 3 bases and the J gene lost 4 bases, with 15 bases spanning the gap. Germline CDR1 and CDR2: MNHEY and SMNVEV (reference sequence). This CDR3 is built from 15 residues. CDR3 residues: CASSFSGARGYGYTF. In nucleotides, the CDR3 is TGTGCCAGCAGTTTTTCGGGAGCGCGGGGCTATGGCTACACCTTC.

The rearrangement uses TRBV27 and TRBJ1-1; D gene uncertain. The length of the CDR3 is 13 residues. The germline V and J ends were trimmed by 2 bases and 1 base, with 5 bases remaining between them. Germline lookup yields CDR1 MNHEY and CDR2 SMNVEV (reference sequence). CDR3 sequence reads: CASSLGRNTEAFF. DNA for the CDR3: TGTGCCAGCAGTTTAGGGAGGAACACTGAAGCTTTCTTT.

This chain connects TRBV6-5 to TRBJ2-4, with TRBD2 as a possible D gene (5 bases). Trimming removed 8 bases at V and 1 base at J, with 12 bases between. Germline CDR1 is MNHEY and CDR2 is SVGAGI. The CDR3 consists of 14 residues. Here the CDR3 reads CASWENRAKNIQYF. The CDR3 coding sequence is TGTGCCAGCTGGGAGAATAGGGCCAAAAACATTCAGTACTTC.

V is TRBV21-1 and J is TRBJ1-1. TRBV21-1 is listed as a pseudogene. The CDR3 is 16 residues long. This CDR3 reads CASSPYLGGRNTEAFF. CDR3 bases: TGTGCCAGCAGCCCGTATTTAGGAGGGCGGAACACTGAAGCTTTCTTT.

The J gene is TRBJ2-3, the V gene TRBV10-1; 8 bases match TRBD2. Losses at the gene ends were 9 bases for V and 2 bases for J; bases not matched to a gene: 13. There are 16 residues in the CDR3. Per the germline V gene, CDR1 is WNHNN and CDR2 is SYGVQD (reference sequence). The CDR3 region has the DNA TGCGCCAGAATACCAACCCGGGGGGGCTACACAGATACGCAGTATTTT. Amino acid sequence: CARIPTRGGYTDTQYF.

The chain combines TRBV7-6 with TRBJ1-4, with unresolved D. The CDR3 length is 14 residues. The V end was cut by 2 bases, the J end by 0 bases, with 4 bases between. The germline V gene has CDR1 SGHVS and CDR2 FNYEAQ. Here the CDR3 DNA reads TGTGCCAGCAGCTTATTCTCAACTAATGAAAAACTGTTTTTT. It codes for CASSLFSTNEKLFF.

The chain employs TRBV4-1 and TRBJ1-5, with unresolved D. CDR1 MGHRA and CDR2 YSYEKL come from the germline V gene. The V end was cut by 3 bases, the J end by 5 bases, with 8 bases between. CDR3 length: 13 residues. CDR3 sequence (DNA): TGCGCCAGCAGCCAGGGCGGGGATCAGCCCCAGCATTTT. Its translation is CASSQGGDQPQHF.

The rearrangement links TRBV13 to TRBJ1-4, with D maybe TRBD1 (5 bases). This CDR3 comprises 15 residues. V was shortened by 5 bases and J by 8 bases, with 18 bases between the two germline ends. Germline V CDR1 and CDR2: PRHDT, FYEKMQ (reference sequence). In DNA form, the CDR3 reads TGTGCCAGCAGCGAATGGGGCAGTGGTAGGGAAAAACTGTTTTTT. Translation: CASSEWGSGREKLFF.

The V call is TRBV5-1, the J call TRBJ1-4, with a weak D call TRBD1 (6 bases). The germline V gene encodes CDR1 SGHRS and CDR2 YFSETQ. The germline V and J ends were trimmed by 4 bases and 6 bases, with 16 bases remaining between them. The CDR3 covers 15 residues. The CDR3: CASSLGAATDEKLFF. The CDR3 DNA follows: TGCGCCAGCAGCCTGGGGGCCGCGACGGATGAAAAACTGTTTTTT. Drawing the rest from reference TRBV5-1 and TRBJ1-4, the complete variable domain is KAGVTQTPRYLIKTRGQQVTLSCSPISGHRSVSWYQQTPGQGLQFLFEYFSETQRNKGNFPGRFSGRQFSNSRSEMNVSTLELGDSALYLCASSLGAATDEKLFFGSGTQLSVL.

J is TRBJ1-2 and V is TRBV14; tentative D call: TRBD1 (5 bases). Trimming took off 2 bases at V and 7 bases at J, with 14 bases between the two ends. The germline V gene encodes CDR1 SGHDN and CDR2 FVKESK. The CDR3 is 14 amino acids. CDR3 region: CASSQSGPRGGYTF. Here the CDR3 DNA reads TGTGCCAGCAGCCAATCAGGGCCCCGTGGTGGCTACACCTTC.

The V and J genes are TRBV5-1 and TRBJ2-5; weak D call: TRBD1 (5 bases). CDR3 length: 15 amino acids. The V end lost 1 base, the J end lost 2 bases, and 12 bases lay between the germline ends. Per germline, CDR1 SGHRS and CDR2 YFSETQ. This CDR3 is CASSLSKGPQETQYF. In DNA, the CDR3 is TGCGCCAGCAGCTTGAGTAAGGGGCCGCAAGAGACCCAGTACTTC.

The CDR3 sequence is CASGPSSYNSPLHF. DNA of the CDR3: TGTGCCAGCGGCCCCAGTTCCTATAATTCACCCCTCCACTTT. The chain joins TRBV6-5 to TRBJ1-6; D is unclear. V was clipped by 8 bases and J by 1 base, with 9 bases between them. This CDR3 has 14 amino acids. CDR1 and CDR2 (germline): MNHEY, SVGAGI.

The chain combines TRBV4-2 with TRBJ2-7; D is uncertain. The CDR3 consists of 13 residues. V was clipped by 0 bases and J by 5 bases, with 8 bases between them. The germline V gene encodes CDR1 LGHNA and CDR2 YNFKEQ. In DNA, the CDR3 is TGTGCCAGCAGCCAAGATTCTAGGAACGAGCAGTACTTC. Translated, it gives CASSQDSRNEQYF.

This clone was counted a few times. The chain combines TRBV5-4 with TRBJ2-7; 7 bases align to TRBD1. The junction had 10 bases not matched to a gene; V was cut back by 3 bases and J by 7 bases. From germline, CDR1 is SGHNT and CDR2 YYREEE (reference sequence). The CDR3 runs to 14 residues. The CDR3 loop is CASSSSQGIREQYF. In nucleotides, the CDR3 is TGTGCCAGCAGCTCTTCACAGGGGATACGGGAGCAGTACTTC.

The chain has TRBV7-9 and TRBJ1-1, with TRBD1 matching 10 bases. The germline V gene has CDR1 SEHNR and CDR2 FQNEAQ (reference sequence). V lost 5 bases, J lost 6 bases, and 9 bases stayed unmatched. The CDR3 runs 15 residues. CDR3 sequence reads: CASSDRQGADSEAFF. The CDR3, as DNA: TGTGCCAGCAGCGACCGACAGGGGGCGGATTCTGAAGCTTTCTTT.

This chain uses TRBV7-6 with TRBJ2-1, with 10 bases aligning to TRBD2. The germline gives CDR1 SGHVS, CDR2 FNYEAQ. The V segment lost 5 bases and the J segment 3 bases; nucleotides outside the gene matches: 4. CDR3 length: 15 amino acids. This CDR3 reads CASSRIAGGYNEQFF. CDR3 coding DNA: TGTGCCAGCAGCAGAATAGCGGGGGGCTACAATGAGCAGTTCTTC.

Details on this clone: Other DNA sequences in the same sample also yield this CDR3. The V gene is TRBV5-1, the J gene TRBJ2-1; possibly TRBD2 for D (6 bases). From germline, CDR1 is SGHRS and CDR2 YFSETQ. The V and J ends lost 0 bases and 5 bases respectively, with 9 bases between them. The CDR3 is made up of 14 amino acids. In nucleotides, the CDR3 is TGCGCCAGCAGCTTGGGGGCGGGAAACAATGAGCAGTTCTTC. Encoded protein: CASSLGAGNNEQFF.